This is a list of T cell receptor beta chains from one sample in a study of response to subunit inactivated influenza vaccine. Each CDR3 protein is one row after TCRdb ran MiXCR on the RT-PCR reads. The sample yields about 540,000 distinct CDR3 sequences, approximately 15% seen once. Sequenced here: PBMCs from blood, sampled 11 to 12 days after vaccination. These receptor sequences come from a man aged 50 to 59 who received an inactivated influenza vaccine. Each CDR3 is given with its conserved first and last residue.

TRBJ2-7 TRBV10-2 CASRPGGRRLSEQYF
TRBJ2-7 TRBV11-2 CASSLNIYEQYF
TRBJ1-1 TRBV25-1 CASSDRRTLNTEALF
TRBJ1-2 TRBV29-1 CSVEAGMAYTF
TRBJ2-3 TRBV29-1 CSVSGLADTDTQYF
TRBJ2-1 TRBV20-1 CSARDVLAGEQFF
TRBJ2-5 TRBV24-1 CATGEGGSETQYF
TRBJ2-7 TRBV6-2/TRBV6-3 CASRRTGSSYEQYF
TRBJ2-5 TRBV7-2 CASSLTREETQYF
TRBJ1-5 TRBV7-2 CASSANNQPQHF
TRBJ2-2 TRBV11-1 CASSFKGQYSWGPGELFF
TRBJ2-5 TRBV3-1 CASSPGLAGGLQYF
TRBJ2-3 TRBV12-3/TRBV12-4 CASSLQQATQYF
TRBJ2-5 TRBV12-3/TRBV12-4 CASRTGYQETQYF
TRBJ1-2 TRBV7-9 CASSPVERDGYGYTF